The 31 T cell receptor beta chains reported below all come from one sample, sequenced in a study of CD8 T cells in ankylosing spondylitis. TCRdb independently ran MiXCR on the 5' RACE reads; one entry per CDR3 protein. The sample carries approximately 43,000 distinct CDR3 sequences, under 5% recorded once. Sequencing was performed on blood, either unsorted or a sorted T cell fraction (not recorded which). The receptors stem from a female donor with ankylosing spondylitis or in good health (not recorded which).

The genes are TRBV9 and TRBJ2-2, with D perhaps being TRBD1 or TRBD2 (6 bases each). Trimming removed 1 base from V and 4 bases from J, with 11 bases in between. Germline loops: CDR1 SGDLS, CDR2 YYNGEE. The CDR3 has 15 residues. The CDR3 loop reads CASSVQQGGTGELFF. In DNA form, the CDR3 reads TGTGCCAGCAGCGTACAACAGGGAGGCACCGGGGAGCTGTTTTTT.

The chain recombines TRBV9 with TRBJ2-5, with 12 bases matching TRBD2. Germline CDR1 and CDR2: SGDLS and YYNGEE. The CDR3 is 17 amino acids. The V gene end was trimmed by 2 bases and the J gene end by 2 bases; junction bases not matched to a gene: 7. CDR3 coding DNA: TGTGCCAGCAGCGTTGATCTAGCGGGGGGGGTTCAAGAGACCCAGTACTTC. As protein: CASSVDLAGGVQETQYF.

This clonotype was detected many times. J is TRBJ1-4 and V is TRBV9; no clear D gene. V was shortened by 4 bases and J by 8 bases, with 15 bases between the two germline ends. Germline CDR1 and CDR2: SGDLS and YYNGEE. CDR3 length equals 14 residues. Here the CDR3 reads CASSLDSPGEKLFF. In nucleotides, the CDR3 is TGTGCCAGCAGCCTAGACTCCCCGGGGGAAAAACTGTTTTTT.

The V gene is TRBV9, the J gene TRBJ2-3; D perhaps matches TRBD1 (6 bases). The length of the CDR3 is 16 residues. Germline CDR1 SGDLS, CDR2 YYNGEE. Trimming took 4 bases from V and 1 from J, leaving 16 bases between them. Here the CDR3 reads CASSLQGVGGTDTQYF. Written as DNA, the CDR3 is TGTGCCAGCAGCTTACAGGGTGTTGGGGGCACAGATACGCAGTATTTT.

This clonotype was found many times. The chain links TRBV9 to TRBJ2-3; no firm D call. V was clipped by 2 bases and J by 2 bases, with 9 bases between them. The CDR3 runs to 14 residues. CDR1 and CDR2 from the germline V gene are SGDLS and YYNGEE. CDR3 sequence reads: CASSVEGPTDTQYF. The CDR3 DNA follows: TGTGCCAGCAGCGTCGAAGGACCCACAGATACGCAGTATTTT.

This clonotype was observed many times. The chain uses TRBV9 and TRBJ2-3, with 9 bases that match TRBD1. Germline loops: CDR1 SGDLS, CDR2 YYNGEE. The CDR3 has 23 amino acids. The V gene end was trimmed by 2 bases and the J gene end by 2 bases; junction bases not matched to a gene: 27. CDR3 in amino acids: CASSVAVAPPGTGPSYFTDTQYF. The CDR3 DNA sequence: TGTGCCAGCAGCGTCGCCGTAGCACCCCCCGGGACAGGGCCCAGTTACTTCACAGATACGCAGTATTTT. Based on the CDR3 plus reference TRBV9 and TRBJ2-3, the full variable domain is DSGVTQTPKHLITATGQRVTLRCSPRSGDLSVYWYQQSLDQGLQFLIQYYNGEERAKGNILERFSAQQFPDLHSELNLSSLELGDSALYFCASSVAVAPPGTGPSYFTDTQYFGPGTRLTVL.

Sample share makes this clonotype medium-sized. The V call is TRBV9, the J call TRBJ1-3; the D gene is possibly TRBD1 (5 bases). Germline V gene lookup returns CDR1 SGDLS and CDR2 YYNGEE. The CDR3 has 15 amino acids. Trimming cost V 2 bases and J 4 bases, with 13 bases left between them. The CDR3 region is CASSVEGSVGNTIYF. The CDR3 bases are TGTGCCAGCAGCGTGGAGGGGTCGGTAGGAAACACCATATATTTT.

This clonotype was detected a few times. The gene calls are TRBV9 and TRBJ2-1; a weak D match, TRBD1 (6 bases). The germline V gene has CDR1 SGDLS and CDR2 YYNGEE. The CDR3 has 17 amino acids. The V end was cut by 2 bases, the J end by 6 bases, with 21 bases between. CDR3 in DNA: TGTGCCAGCAGCGTTTCCCAACAGGGTTGGTTTATCAATGAGCAGTTCTTC. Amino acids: CASSVSQQGWFINEQFF.

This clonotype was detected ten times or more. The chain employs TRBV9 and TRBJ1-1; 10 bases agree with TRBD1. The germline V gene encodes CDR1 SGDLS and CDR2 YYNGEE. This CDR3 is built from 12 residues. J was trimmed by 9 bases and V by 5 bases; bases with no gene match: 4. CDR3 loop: CASRVGQGKAFF. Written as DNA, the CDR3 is TGTGCCAGCAGGGTGGGACAGGGGAAAGCTTTCTTT.

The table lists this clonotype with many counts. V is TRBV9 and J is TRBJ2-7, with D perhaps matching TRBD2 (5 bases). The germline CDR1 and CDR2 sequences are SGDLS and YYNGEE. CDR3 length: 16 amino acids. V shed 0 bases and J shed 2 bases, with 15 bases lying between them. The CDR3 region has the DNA TGTGCCAGCAGCGTAGGCCCCTCCGGCGGGCCCTACGAGCAGTACTTC. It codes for CASSVGPSGGPYEQYF.

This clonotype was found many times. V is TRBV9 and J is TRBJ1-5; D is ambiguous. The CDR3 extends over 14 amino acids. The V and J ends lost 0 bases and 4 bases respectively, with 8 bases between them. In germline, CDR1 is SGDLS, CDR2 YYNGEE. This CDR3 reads CASSVDGTNQPQHF. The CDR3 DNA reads TGTGCCAGCAGCGTAGACGGCACAAATCAGCCCCAGCATTTT.

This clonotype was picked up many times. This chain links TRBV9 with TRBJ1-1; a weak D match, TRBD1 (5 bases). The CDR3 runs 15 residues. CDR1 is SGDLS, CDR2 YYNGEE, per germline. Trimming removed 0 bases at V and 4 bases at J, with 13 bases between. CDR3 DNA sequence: TGTGCCAGCAGCGTAGGGGGGGGTAGGGTCACTGAAGCTTTCTTT. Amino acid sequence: CASSVGGGRVTEAFF. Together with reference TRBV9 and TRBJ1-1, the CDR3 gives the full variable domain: DSGVTQTPKHLITATGQRVTLRCSPRSGDLSVYWYQQSLDQGLQFLIQYYNGEERAKGNILERFSAQQFPDLHSELNLSSLELGDSALYFCASSVGGGRVTEAFFGQGTRLTVV.

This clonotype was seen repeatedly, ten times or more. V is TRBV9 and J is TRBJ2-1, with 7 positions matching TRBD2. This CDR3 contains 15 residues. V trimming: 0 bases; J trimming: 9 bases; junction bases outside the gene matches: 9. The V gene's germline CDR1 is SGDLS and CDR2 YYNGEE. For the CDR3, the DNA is TGTGCCAGCAGCGTAGGAGCAGCGGGATTAATTGAGCAGTTCTTC. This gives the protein CASSVGAAGLIEQFF.

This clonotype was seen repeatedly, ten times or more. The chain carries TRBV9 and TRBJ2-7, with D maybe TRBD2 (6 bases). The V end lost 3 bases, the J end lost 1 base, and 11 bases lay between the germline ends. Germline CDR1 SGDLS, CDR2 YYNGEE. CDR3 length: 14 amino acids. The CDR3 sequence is CASSAEGRSYEQYF. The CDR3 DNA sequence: TGTGCCAGCAGCGCGGAGGGACGGTCCTACGAGCAGTACTTC. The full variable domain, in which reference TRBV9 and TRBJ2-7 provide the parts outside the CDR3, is DSGVTQTPKHLITATGQRVTLRCSPRSGDLSVYWYQQSLDQGLQFLIQYYNGEERAKGNILERFSAQQFPDLHSELNLSSLELGDSALYFCASSAEGRSYEQYFGPGTRLTVT.

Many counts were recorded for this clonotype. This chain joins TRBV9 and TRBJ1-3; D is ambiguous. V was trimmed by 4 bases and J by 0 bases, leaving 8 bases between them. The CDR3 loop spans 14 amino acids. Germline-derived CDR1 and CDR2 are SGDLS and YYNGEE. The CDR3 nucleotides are TGTGCCAGCAGCCCCCGGCACTCTGGAAACACCATATATTTT. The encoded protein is CASSPRHSGNTIYF.

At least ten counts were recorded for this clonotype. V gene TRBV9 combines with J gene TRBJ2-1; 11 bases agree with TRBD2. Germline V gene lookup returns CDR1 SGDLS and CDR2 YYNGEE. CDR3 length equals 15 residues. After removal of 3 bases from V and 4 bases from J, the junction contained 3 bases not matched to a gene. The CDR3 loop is CASSARLAGYNEQFF. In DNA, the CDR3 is TGTGCCAGCAGCGCCCGACTAGCGGGATACAATGAGCAGTTCTTC.

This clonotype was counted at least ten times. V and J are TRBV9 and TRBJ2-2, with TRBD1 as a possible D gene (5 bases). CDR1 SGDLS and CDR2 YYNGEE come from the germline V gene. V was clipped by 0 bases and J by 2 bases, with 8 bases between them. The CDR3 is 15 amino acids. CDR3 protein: CASSVEQANTGELFF. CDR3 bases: TGTGCCAGCAGCGTAGAACAGGCCAACACCGGGGAGCTGTTTTTT.

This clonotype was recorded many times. Here the CDR3 DNA reads TGTGCCAGCAGCGCGGACTATTCGGACAATGAGCAGTTCTTC. It codes for CASSADYSDNEQFF. The chain carries TRBV9 and TRBJ2-1, with D perhaps TRBD2 (6 bases). The CDR3 extends over 14 amino acids. The germline CDR1 and CDR2 sequences are SGDLS and YYNGEE. Trimming pared 3 bases from V and 5 bases from J, leaving 12 bases between.

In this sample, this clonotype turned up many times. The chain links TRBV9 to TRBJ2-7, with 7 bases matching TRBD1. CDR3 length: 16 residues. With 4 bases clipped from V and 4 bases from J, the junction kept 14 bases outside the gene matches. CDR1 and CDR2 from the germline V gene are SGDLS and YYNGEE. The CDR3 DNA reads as TGTGCCAGCAGCCCGAGACGGGACAGCTACCCGTACGAGCAGTACTTC. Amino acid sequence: CASSPRRDSYPYEQYF.

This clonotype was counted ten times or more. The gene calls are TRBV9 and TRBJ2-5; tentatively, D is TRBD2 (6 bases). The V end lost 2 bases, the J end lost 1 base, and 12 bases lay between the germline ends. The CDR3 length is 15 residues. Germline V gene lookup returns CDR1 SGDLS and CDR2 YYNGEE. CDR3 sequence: CASSVAGHLQETQYF. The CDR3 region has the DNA TGTGCCAGCAGCGTCGCGGGGCATCTCCAAGAGACCCAGTACTTC.

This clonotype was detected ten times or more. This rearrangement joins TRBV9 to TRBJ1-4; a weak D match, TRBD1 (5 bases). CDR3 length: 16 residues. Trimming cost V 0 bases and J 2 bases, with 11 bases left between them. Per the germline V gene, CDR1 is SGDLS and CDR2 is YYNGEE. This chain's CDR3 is CASSVGWGKTNEKLFF. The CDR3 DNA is TGTGCCAGCAGCGTAGGATGGGGGAAGACTAATGAAAAACTGTTTTTT. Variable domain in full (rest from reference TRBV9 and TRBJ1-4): DSGVTQTPKHLITATGQRVTLRCSPRSGDLSVYWYQQSLDQGLQFLIQYYNGEERAKGNILERFSAQQFPDLHSELNLSSLELGDSALYFCASSVGWGKTNEKLFFGSGTQLSVL.

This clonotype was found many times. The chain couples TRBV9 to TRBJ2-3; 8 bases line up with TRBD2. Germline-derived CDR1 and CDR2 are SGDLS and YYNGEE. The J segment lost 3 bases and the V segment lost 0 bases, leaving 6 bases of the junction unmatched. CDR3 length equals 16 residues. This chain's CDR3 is CASSVVGLAGTDTQYF. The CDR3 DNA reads TGTGCCAGCAGCGTAGTCGGGTTAGCGGGAACAGATACGCAGTATTTT.

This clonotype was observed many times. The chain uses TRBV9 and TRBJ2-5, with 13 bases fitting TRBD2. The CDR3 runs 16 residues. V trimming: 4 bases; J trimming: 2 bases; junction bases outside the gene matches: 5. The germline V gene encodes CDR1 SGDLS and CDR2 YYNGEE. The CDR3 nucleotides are TGTGCCAGCAGCCCGACTAGCGGGGGGTATCAAGAGACCCAGTACTTC. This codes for CASSPTSGGYQETQYF.

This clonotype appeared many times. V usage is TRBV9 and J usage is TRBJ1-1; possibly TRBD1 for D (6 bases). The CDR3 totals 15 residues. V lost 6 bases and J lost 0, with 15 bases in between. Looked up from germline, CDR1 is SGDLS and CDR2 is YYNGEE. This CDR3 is CASTKGGGMNTEAFF. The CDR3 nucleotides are TGTGCCAGCACTAAGGGCGGGGGCATGAACACTGAAGCTTTCTTT.

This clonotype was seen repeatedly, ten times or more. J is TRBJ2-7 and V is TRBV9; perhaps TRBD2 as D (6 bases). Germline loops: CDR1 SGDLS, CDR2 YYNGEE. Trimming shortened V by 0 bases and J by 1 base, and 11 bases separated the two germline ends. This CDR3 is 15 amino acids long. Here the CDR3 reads CASSVDAGISYEQYF. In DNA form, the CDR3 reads TGTGCCAGCAGCGTAGACGCGGGGATATCCTACGAGCAGTACTTC.

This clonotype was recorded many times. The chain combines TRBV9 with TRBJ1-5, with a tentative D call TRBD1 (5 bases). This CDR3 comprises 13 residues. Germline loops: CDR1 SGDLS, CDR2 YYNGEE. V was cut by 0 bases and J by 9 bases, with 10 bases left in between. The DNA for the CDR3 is TGTGCCAGCAGCGTAGTCGGTACAGGGCCCCAGCATTTT. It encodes CASSVVGTGPQHF. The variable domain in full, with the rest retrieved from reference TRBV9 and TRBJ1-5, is DSGVTQTPKHLITATGQRVTLRCSPRSGDLSVYWYQQSLDQGLQFLIQYYNGEERAKGNILERFSAQQFPDLHSELNLSSLELGDSALYFCASSVVGTGPQHFGDGTRLSIL.

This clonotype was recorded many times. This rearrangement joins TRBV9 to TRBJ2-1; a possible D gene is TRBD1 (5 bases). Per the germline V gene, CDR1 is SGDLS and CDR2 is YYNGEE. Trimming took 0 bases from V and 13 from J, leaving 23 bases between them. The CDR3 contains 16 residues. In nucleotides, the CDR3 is TGTGCCAGCAGCGTAGAGGCAGGGAAGGGTATGGCCACCCAGTTCTTC. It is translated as CASSVEAGKGMATQFF.

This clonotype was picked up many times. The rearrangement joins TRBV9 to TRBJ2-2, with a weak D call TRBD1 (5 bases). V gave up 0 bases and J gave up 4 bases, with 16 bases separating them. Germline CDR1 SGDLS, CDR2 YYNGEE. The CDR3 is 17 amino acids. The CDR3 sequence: CASSVEPGRVRTGELFF. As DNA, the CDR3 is TGTGCCAGCAGCGTAGAACCCGGCAGGGTACGCACCGGGGAGCTGTTTTTT.

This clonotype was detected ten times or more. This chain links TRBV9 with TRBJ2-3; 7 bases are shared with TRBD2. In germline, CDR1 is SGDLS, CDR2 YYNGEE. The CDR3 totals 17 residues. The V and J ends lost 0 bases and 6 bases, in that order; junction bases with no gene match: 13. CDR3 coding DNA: TGTGCCAGCAGCGTAGCCCCTCCCGGGGCCGGGGGGGATACGCAGTATTTT. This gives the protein CASSVAPPGAGGDTQYF.

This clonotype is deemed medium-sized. CDR3 nucleotide sequence: TGTGCCAGCAGCACCACTAGCGCAGATACGCAGTATTTT. Translation gives CASSTTSADTQYF. The chain couples TRBV9 to TRBJ2-3, with 7 nucleotides matching TRBD2. J gave up 4 bases and V 4 bases, and 3 bases lay outside the gene matches. Germline V gene sequence: CDR1 SGDLS, CDR2 YYNGEE. This CDR3 has 13 residues.

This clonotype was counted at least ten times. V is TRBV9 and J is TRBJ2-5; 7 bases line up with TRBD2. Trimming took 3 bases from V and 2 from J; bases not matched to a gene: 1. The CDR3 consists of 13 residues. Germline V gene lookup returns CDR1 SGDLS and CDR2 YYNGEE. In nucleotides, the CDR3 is TGTGCCAGCAGCGCGGGGGGACAAGAGACCCAGTACTTC. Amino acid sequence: CASSAGGQETQYF.